A single sample gave rise to the 8 T cell receptor beta chains below, sequenced in a study of metastatic and nonmetastatic thyroid tumors. Using MiXCR, TCRdb re-called clones from the PCR reads. The sample includes tens of thousands of clones, about 25% of them seen just once. The entire patient cohort was treatment-naive prior to thyroid surgery. The specimen sequenced was blood. The receptors were sampled from a male donor with papillary thyroid cancer or a benign thyroid nodule (not recorded which). Some clones in this sample may be carry-over from other donors' samples.

Of note for this clone: One junction end disagrees with the germline gene, perhaps due to a read error. The V and J genes are TRBV19 and TRBJ1-2, with no clear D. Germline lookup yields CDR1 LNHDA and CDR2 SQIVND (reference sequence). CDR3 length: 13 amino acids. CDR3 in amino acids: CAISIEGAYGYTF. CDR3 in DNA: TGTGCCATTAGTATCGAGGGTGCTTATGGCTACACCTTC.

V gene TRBV20-1 combines with J gene TRBJ1-5; 7 nucleotides agree with TRBD1. The V gene's germline CDR1 is DFQATT and CDR2 SNEGSKA (reference sequence). The V gene end was trimmed by 0 bases and the J gene end by 6 bases; junction bases not matched to a gene: 14. This CDR3 has 17 amino acids. CDR3 amino acids: CSARDLYRGGFAQPQHF. The DNA for the CDR3 is TGCAGTGCTAGAGATCTTTACCGAGGGGGCTTCGCTCAGCCCCAGCATTTT.

This clone was counted many times. This chain links TRBV20-1 with TRBJ2-5; 8 bases are a match to TRBD1. CDR1 is DFQATT, CDR2 SNEGSKA, per germline (reference sequence). This CDR3 region has 12 residues. Written as DNA, the CDR3 is TGCAGCTTACACAGGGGGAGGGAGACCCAGTACTTC. Protein sequence: CSLHRGRETQYF.

This clone has a count of ten or more. The J gene is TRBJ2-1, the V gene TRBV6-1; unclear D gene. The CDR3 consists of 14 residues. The germline V and J ends were trimmed by 8 bases and 2 bases, with 13 bases remaining between them. The germline gives CDR1 MNHNS, CDR2 SASEGT. CDR3 sequence reads: CASPPGRTYNEQFF. The DNA for the CDR3 is TGTGCCAGCCCCCCCGGACGGACCTACAATGAGCAGTTCTTC.

This clone has just a few counts. At one end the junction does not follow the germline gene, possibly because of a read error. CDR3 sequence: CASSPVDRESAGELFF. CDR3 DNA: TGTGCCAGCAGTCCCGTCGACAGGGAAAGTGCCGGGGAGCTTTTTTTT. The J gene is TRBJ2-2, the V gene TRBV27; TRBD1 matches at 7 bases. The CDR3 has 16 amino acids. The germline gives CDR1 MNHEY, CDR2 SMNVEV (reference sequence).

In this sample, this clone turned up many times. The chain carries TRBV5-4 and TRBJ2-6; no reliable D call. The CDR3 covers 14 residues. V was clipped by 4 bases and J by 4 bases, with 9 bases between them. Germline lookup yields CDR1 SGHNT and CDR2 YYREEE (reference sequence). This CDR3 is CASSQALGANVLTF. The CDR3 DNA follows: TGTGCCAGCAGCCAGGCATTGGGGGCCAACGTCCTGACTTTC.

This clone was counted ten times or more. The chain uses TRBV7-3 and TRBJ2-3, with 11 bases matching TRBD2. V was clipped by 4 bases and J by 5 bases; unmatched bases: 11. Germline V gene sequence: CDR1 SGHTA, CDR2 FQGTGA. The CDR3 runs 17 residues. The CDR3 loop is CASSSPGELAGEDTQYF. For the CDR3, the DNA is TGTGCCAGCAGCTCCCCCGGGGAACTAGCGGGAGAAGATACGCAGTATTTT.

This clone came up many times. The chain couples TRBV7-2 to TRBJ2-7; 7 bases match TRBD2. The CDR3 contains 14 residues. Germline V gene lookup returns CDR1 SGHTA and CDR2 FQGNSA. With V trimmed by 1 base and J by 2 bases, 2 bases remained unmatched. The CDR3 nucleotides read TGTGCCAGCAGCTTAGGCCTAGCGGCCTACGAGCAGTACTTC. Its protein is CASSLGLAAYEQYF.